This entry lists 32 T cell receptor beta chains sequenced from one sample in a study of CXCR3-negative and CXCR3-positive naive CD8 T cells. Libraries were UMI-labeled 5' RACE TRB cDNA. Reprocessing the 5' RACE reads, TCRdb reports a single entry for every CDR3 protein and omits DNA. This sample carries fewer than 90,000 distinct CDR3 sequences, with around 1.6% going to the ten biggest clones. Specimen: naive CXCR3- CD8+ T cells from blood. Stated subset: CD45RO-CCR7+CD27+CD95- naive CD8+ T cells lacking CXCR3 (TNR3-). These receptors were obtained from a human donor in good health. Some clones in this sample may be carry-over from other donors' samples.

CDR3 in amino acids: CASSSRVLPGELFF. This sequence joins TRBV3-1 and TRBJ2-2; TCRdb's D gene call, TRBD1, goes unchecked for lack of DNA. This CDR3 spans 14 amino acids. In germline, CDR1 is LGHDT, CDR2 YNNKEL (reference sequence).

The chain employs TRBV6-2 or TRBV6-3 and TRBJ2-1; TCRdb returns TRBD1, unconfirmable since there is no DNA. The germline CDR1 and CDR2 sequences are MNHEY and SVGEGT. This CDR3 is 15 amino acids long. This chain's CDR3 is CASSLDGGPYNEQFF.

The J gene is TRBJ2-7, the V gene TRBV7-9; TCRdb indicates TRBD1, and absent DNA this call remains unverified. Germline V gene sequence: CDR1 SEHNR, CDR2 FQNEAQ (reference sequence). The CDR3 sequence is 17 residues long. The CDR3 is CASSLVGAGTLAYEQYF.

The chain carries TRBV5-8 and TRBJ2-2. CDR1 is SGHTS and CDR2 is YDEGEE in the germline V gene. The CDR3 length is 16 residues. CDR3 sequence: CASSLEVVVGTGELFF.

This rearrangement joins TRBV6-5 to TRBJ1-1; the TRBD1 assignment by TCRdb is unverifiable without DNA. CDR1 and CDR2 (germline): MNHEY, SVGAGI. The CDR3 has 13 residues. CDR3 protein: CASSYKGGTEAFF.

This chain links TRBV12-3 or TRBV12-4 with TRBJ2-7. The CDR3 runs to 14 residues. The CDR3 sequence is CASSADRGPYEQYF.

V gene TRBV12-3 or TRBV12-4 combines with J gene TRBJ2-2; checking the TCRdb D call of TRBD2 is not possible without DNA. This CDR3 spans 15 amino acids. CDR3 region: CASTLKGLVAGELFF.

V is TRBV27 and J is TRBJ2-7. Germline V gene lookup returns CDR1 MNHEY and CDR2 SMNVEV (reference sequence). This CDR3 region has 16 residues. CDR3 region: CASSLSIQPRGYEQYF.

This chain uses TRBV7-9 with TRBJ1-2. Germline V gives CDR1 SEHNR, CDR2 FQNEAQ (reference sequence). The CDR3 has 15 residues. The CDR3 spells CASSLVMGSNYGYTF.

The chain combines TRBV7-9 with TRBJ2-1; TCRdb selects TRBD2, and the lack of DNA leaves this call unchecked. Germline V gives CDR1 SEHNR, CDR2 FQNEAQ (reference sequence). CDR3 length equals 18 residues. Here the CDR3 reads CASSLTKVSGSPYNEQFF. Full variable domain (outside the CDR3, taken from reference TRBV7-9 and TRBJ2-1): DTGVSQNPRHKITKRGQNVTFRCDPISEHNRLYWYRQTLGQGPEFLTYFQNEAQLEKSRLLSDRFSAERPKGSFSTLEIQRTEQGDSAMYLCASSLTKVSGSPYNEQFFGPGTRLTVL.

The chain's CDR3 is CASRTAPGADTQYF. The chain carries TRBV27 and TRBJ2-3; TCRdb picks TRBD1, but there is no DNA to check that call. The CDR3 loop spans 14 amino acids. Germline V gene lookup returns CDR1 MNHEY and CDR2 SMNVEV (reference sequence).

The chain has TRBV29-1 and TRBJ2-5; TCRdb's D call of TRBD2 is untestable without DNA. Per germline, CDR1 SQVTM and CDR2 ANQGSEA. This CDR3 region has 16 residues. The CDR3 here is CSVEGLAGGYQETQYF.

The chain couples TRBV29-1 to TRBJ2-5. Germline V gene lookup returns CDR1 SQVTM and CDR2 ANQGSEA. This CDR3 comprises 13 residues. CDR3 sequence reads: CSVEGIARETQYF.

The rearrangement uses TRBV29-1 and TRBJ1-1; the TCRdb call, TRBD1, lacks DNA for checking. Germline V gene data show CDR1 as SQVTM and CDR2 as ANQGSEA. The CDR3 has 14 residues. The CDR3 here is CSAAGTAMNTEAFF. Full variable domain (outside the CDR3, taken from reference TRBV29-1 and TRBJ1-1): SAVISQKPSRDICQRGTSLTIQCQVDSQVTMMFWYRQQPGQSLTLIATANQGSEATYESGFVIDKFPISRPNLTFSTLTVSNMSPEDSSIYLCSAAGTAMNTEAFFGQGTRLTVV.

The chain is built from TRBV5-1 and TRBJ1-5. The CDR3 is made up of 15 amino acids. Germline values: CDR1 SGHRS, CDR2 YFSETQ. CDR3 residues: CASSVDWTIDQPQHF. Using reference TRBV5-1 and TRBJ1-5 for the parts outside the CDR3, the full variable domain is KAGVTQTPRYLIKTRGQQVTLSCSPISGHRSVSWYQQTPGQGLQFLFEYFSETQRNKGNFPGRFSGRQFSNSRSEMNVSTLELGDSALYLCASSVDWTIDQPQHFGDGTRLSIL.

V usage is TRBV5-8 and J usage is TRBJ2-7. Germline assignment: CDR1 SGHTS and CDR2 YDEGEE. CDR3 length: 14 residues. The CDR3 is CASSLSDGTYEQYF.

The V and J genes are TRBV10-2 and TRBJ2-5; TCRdb calls TRBD2, which cannot be checked without DNA. Germline V lookup: CDR1 WSHSY, CDR2 SAAADI. CDR3 length: 15 amino acids. The CDR3: CASSEGSEVRETQYF.

CDR3 sequence: CASSHLTGFDYGYTF. The chain couples TRBV3-1 to TRBJ1-2; no DNA is available, so the TRBD1 call from TCRdb remains unchecked. Germline V CDR1 and CDR2: LGHDT, YNNKEL (reference sequence). This CDR3 spans 15 amino acids.

This chain links TRBV29-1 with TRBJ2-4; TCRdb's assignment of TRBD1 cannot be checked, as there is no DNA. Germline CDR1 reads SQVTM; CDR2 reads ANQGSEA. The CDR3 consists of 14 residues. CDR3: CSVEDQGGPDIQYF.

V gene TRBV27 combines with J gene TRBJ2-7. CDR3 size: 13 residues. The germline V gene encodes CDR1 MNHEY and CDR2 SMNVEV (reference sequence). CDR3 residues: CASSLSYSYEQYF.

The rearrangement links TRBV27 to TRBJ2-7; TCRdb's D gene call, TRBD2, goes unchecked for lack of DNA. The germline V gene has CDR1 MNHEY and CDR2 SMNVEV (reference sequence). The CDR3 totals 12 residues. The CDR3 is CASSRVGHEQYF.

This sequence joins TRBV7-9 and TRBJ2-4. Germline V gene sequence: CDR1 SEHNR, CDR2 FQNEAQ (reference sequence). The CDR3 covers 16 residues. This chain's CDR3 is CASSLLGNAQENIQYF.

The chain carries TRBV20-1 and TRBJ2-2. Per germline, CDR1 DFQATT and CDR2 SNEGSKA (reference sequence). This CDR3 is built from 11 residues. The CDR3 region is CSAKDTGELFF.

V and J are TRBV28 and TRBJ2-7. CDR3 size: 14 residues. Germline lookup yields CDR1 MDHEN and CDR2 SYDVKM. The CDR3 sequence: CASSSEDHRDEQYF. The full variable domain, its missing parts supplied by reference TRBV28 and TRBJ2-7, is DVKVTQSSRYLVKRTGEKVFLECVQDMDHENMFWYRQDPGLGLRLIYFSYDVKMKEKGDIPEGYSVSREKKERFSLILESASTNQTSMYLCASSSEDHRDEQYFGPGTRLTVT.

The V and J genes are TRBV29-1 and TRBJ2-1. Germline lookup yields CDR1 SQVTM and CDR2 ANQGSEA. The CDR3 extends over 12 amino acids. CDR3 residues: CSGIDWDNEQFF.

J is TRBJ2-3 and V is TRBV29-1. The CDR3 loop spans 11 amino acids. Germline assignment: CDR1 SQVTM and CDR2 ANQGSEA. The CDR3: CSVEVANKQYF.

The rearrangement joins TRBV4-2 to TRBJ2-7; TCRdb returns TRBD1, unconfirmable since there is no DNA. This CDR3 has 16 residues. Germline assignment: CDR1 LGHNA and CDR2 YNFKEQ. CDR3 amino acids: CASSNSRFGAGYEQYF.

This chain joins TRBV4-1 and TRBJ2-5; no DNA is available, so the TRBD2 call from TCRdb remains unchecked. From germline, CDR1 is MGHRA and CDR2 YSYEKL. The CDR3 covers 17 residues. CDR3 loop: CASSQDGTGLAQETQYF.

V is TRBV9 and J is TRBJ1-2; there is no DNA to check the TCRdb D call of TRBD1. CDR3 length: 14 amino acids. Germline loops: CDR1 SGDLS, CDR2 YYNGEE. The CDR3 loop is CASSMLTGKYDYTF.

This chain joins TRBV7-9 and TRBJ2-7; TCRdb's D call of TRBD1 is untestable without DNA. The CDR3 consists of 14 residues. Germline CDR1 is SEHNR and CDR2 is FQNEAQ (reference sequence). CDR3 sequence: CASSSPGTSYEQYF.

The chain has TRBV20-1 and TRBJ2-3; the D call of TRBD2 rests on TCRdb alone, since no DNA is present to check it. Germline values: CDR1 DFQATT, CDR2 SNEGSKA (reference sequence). This CDR3 is 17 amino acids long. CDR3: CSARGSRGSQSTDTQYF.

This sequence joins TRBV15 and TRBJ1-1; TCRdb calls TRBD1, which cannot be checked without DNA. Germline-derived CDR1 and CDR2 are LNHNV and YYDKDF (reference sequence). The CDR3 has 17 residues. The CDR3 sequence: CATSRPTDGAPVPEAFF.